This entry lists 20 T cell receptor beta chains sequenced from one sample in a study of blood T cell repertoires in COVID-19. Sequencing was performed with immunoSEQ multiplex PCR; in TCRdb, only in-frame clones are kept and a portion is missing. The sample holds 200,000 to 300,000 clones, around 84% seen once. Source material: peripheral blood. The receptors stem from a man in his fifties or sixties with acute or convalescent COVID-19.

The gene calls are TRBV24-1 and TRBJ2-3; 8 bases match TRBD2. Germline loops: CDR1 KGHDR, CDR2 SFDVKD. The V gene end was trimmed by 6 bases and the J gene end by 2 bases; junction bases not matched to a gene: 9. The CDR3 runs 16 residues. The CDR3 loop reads CATSSGRRGATDTQYF. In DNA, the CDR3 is TGTGCCACCAGTTCCGGAAGGCGGGGGGCCACAGATACGCAGTATTTT.

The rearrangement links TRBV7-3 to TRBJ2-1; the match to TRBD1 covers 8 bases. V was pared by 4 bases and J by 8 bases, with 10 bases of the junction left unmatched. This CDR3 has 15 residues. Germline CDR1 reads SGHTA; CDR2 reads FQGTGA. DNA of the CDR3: TGTGCCAGCAGCTACCAGGGGGCGGTTTCGGATGAGCAGTTCTTC. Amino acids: CASSYQGAVSDEQFF.

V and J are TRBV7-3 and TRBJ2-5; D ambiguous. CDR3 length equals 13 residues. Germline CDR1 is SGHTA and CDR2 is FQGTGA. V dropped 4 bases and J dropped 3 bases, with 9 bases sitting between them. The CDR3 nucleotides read TGTGCCAGCAGCTCCGCGACTGAAGAGACCCAGTACTTC. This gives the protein CASSSATEETQYF.

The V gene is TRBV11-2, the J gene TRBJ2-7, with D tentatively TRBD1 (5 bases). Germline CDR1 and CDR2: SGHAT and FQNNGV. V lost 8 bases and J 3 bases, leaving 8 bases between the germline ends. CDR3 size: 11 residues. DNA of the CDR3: TGTGCCAGCGCAGGGTACTACGAGCAGTACTTC. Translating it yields CASAGYYEQYF.

The CDR3 spells CASSPQSGSGKADTQYF. The CDR3 DNA reads as TGTGCCAGCAGTCCCCAGTCAGGGAGCGGGAAGGCAGATACGCAGTATTTT. The chain recombines TRBV7-9 with TRBJ2-3; 7 nucleotides match TRBD2. Trimming cost V 6 bases and J 4 bases; bases outside gene matches: 16. The CDR3 runs to 17 residues. Germline values: CDR1 SEHNR, CDR2 FQNEAQ (reference sequence).

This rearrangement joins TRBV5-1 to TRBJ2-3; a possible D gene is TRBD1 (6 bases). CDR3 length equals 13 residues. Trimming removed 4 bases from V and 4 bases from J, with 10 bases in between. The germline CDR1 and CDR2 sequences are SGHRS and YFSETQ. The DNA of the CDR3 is TGCGCCAGCAGCACTGGACAGTCAGATACGCAGTATTTT. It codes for CASSTGQSDTQYF.

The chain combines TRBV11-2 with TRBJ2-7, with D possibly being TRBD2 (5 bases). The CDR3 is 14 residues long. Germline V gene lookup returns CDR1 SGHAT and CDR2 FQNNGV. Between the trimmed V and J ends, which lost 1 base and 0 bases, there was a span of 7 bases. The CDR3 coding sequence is TGTGCCAGCAGCTTAGGCGGGTCCTCCTACGAGCAGTACTTC. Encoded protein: CASSLGGSSYEQYF.

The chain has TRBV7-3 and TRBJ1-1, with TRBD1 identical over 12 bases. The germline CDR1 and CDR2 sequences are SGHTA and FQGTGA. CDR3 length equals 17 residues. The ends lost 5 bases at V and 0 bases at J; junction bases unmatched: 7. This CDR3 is CASSPWGTGGVNTEAFF. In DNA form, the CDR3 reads TGTGCCAGCAGCCCCTGGGGGACAGGGGGCGTGAACACTGAAGCTTTCTTT. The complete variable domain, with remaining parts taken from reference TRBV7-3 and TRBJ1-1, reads GAGVSQTPSNKVTEKGKYVELRCDPISGHTALYWYRQSLGQGPEFLIYFQGTGAADDSGLPNDRFFAVRPEGSVSTLKIQRTERGDSAVYLCASSPWGTGGVNTEAFFGQGTRLTVV.

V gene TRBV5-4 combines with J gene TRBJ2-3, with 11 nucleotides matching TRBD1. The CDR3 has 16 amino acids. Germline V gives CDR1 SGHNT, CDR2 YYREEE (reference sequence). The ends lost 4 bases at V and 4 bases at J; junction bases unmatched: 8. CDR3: CASSGTGGRRSDTQYF. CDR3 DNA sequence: TGTGCCAGCAGCGGGACAGGGGGTCGGAGATCAGATACGCAGTATTTT. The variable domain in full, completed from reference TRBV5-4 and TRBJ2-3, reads ETGVTQSPTHLIKTRGQQVTLRCSSQSGHNTVSWYQQALGQGPQFIFQYYREEENGRGNFPPRFSGLQFPNYSSELNVNALELDDSALYLCASSGTGGRRSDTQYFGPGTRLTVL.

The CDR3 coding sequence is TGTGCCAGCAGTAGGTCTAGCGGGGGGACCCGCCAAGAGACCCAGTACTTC. The encoded protein is CASSRSSGGTRQETQYF. This chain connects TRBV2 to TRBJ2-5; 11 bases fit TRBD2. The ends lost 5 bases at V and 1 base at J; junction bases unmatched: 9. This CDR3 contains 17 residues. Germline V gene sequence: CDR1 SNHLY, CDR2 FYNNEI.

The CDR3 region has the DNA TGCGCCAGCAGTGAGTTGGGACTAGTAACAGATACGCAGTATTTT. This sequence encodes CASSELGLVTDTQYF. The rearrangement uses TRBV10-1 and TRBJ2-3; 8 bases line up with TRBD2. Germline CDR1 is WNHNN and CDR2 is SYGVQD (reference sequence). The trim removed 1 base at V and 3 bases at J, leaving 3 bases unmatched. The CDR3 is 15 amino acids.

The CDR3: CASSPRTGGYNEQYF. Here the CDR3 DNA reads TGTGCCAGCTCACCTCGGACAGGGGGTTATAACGAGCAGTACTTC. The rearrangement uses TRBV18 and TRBJ2-7; 10 bases align to TRBD1. Germline values: CDR1 KGHSH, CDR2 LQKENI. V was clipped by 3 bases and J by 5 bases; unmatched bases: 7. The CDR3 length is 15 residues.

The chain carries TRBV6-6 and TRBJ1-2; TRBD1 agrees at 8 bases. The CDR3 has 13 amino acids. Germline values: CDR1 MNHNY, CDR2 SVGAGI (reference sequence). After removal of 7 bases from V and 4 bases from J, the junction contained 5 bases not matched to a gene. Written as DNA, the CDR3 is TGTGCCAGCACTCCCGGACAGGGCTATGGCTACACCTTC. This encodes CASTPGQGYGYTF.

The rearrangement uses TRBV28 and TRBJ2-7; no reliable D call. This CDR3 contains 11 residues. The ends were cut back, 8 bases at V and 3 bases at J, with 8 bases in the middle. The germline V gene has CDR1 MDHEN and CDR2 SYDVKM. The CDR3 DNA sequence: TGTGCCAGCTCCGTCCTCTACGAGCAGTACTTC. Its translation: CASSVLYEQYF.

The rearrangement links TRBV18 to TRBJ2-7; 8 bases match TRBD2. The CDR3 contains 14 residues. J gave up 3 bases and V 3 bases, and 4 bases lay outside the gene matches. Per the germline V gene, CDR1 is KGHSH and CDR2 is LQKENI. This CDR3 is CASSPVREGYEQYF. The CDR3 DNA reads TGTGCCAGCTCACCTGTCCGGGAGGGCTACGAGCAGTACTTC.

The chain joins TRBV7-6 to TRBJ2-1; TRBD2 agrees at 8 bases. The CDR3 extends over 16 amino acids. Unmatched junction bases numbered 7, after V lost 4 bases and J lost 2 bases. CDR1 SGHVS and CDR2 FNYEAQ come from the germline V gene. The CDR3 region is CASSSIAGTTYNEQFF. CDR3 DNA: TGTGCCAGCAGCTCCATAGCGGGGACCACCTACAATGAGCAGTTCTTC.

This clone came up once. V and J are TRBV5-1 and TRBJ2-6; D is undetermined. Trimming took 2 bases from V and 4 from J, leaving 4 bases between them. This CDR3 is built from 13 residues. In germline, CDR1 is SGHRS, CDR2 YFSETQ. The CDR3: CASSFAGANVLTF. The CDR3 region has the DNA TGCGCCAGCAGCTTTGCGGGGGCCAACGTCCTGACTTTC.

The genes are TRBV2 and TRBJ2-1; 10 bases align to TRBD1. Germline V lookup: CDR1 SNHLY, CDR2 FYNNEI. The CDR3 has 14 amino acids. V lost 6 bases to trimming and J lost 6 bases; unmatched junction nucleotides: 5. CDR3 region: CASSSTGGLNEQFF. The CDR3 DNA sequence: TGTGCCAGCAGCTCGACAGGGGGCCTCAATGAGCAGTTCTTC.

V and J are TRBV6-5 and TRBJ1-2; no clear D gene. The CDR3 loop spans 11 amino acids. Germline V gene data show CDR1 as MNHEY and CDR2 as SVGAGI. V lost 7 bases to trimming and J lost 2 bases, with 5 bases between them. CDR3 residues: CASKQNYGYTF. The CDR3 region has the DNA TGTGCCAGCAAACAGAACTATGGCTACACCTTC.

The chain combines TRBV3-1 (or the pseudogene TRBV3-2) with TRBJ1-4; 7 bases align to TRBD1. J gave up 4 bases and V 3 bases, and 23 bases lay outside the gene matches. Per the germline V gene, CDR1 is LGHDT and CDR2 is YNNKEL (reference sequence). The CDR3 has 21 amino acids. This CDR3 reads CASSHHRQGPRLITINEKLFF. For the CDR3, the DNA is TGTGCCAGCAGCCACCATCGACAGGGTCCTCGCCTAATAACGATTAATGAAAAACTGTTTTTT.